The present TCR beta chain was sequenced within a study of tumor-infiltrating lymphocytes in primary liver carcinoma. Looking at the study overall: The tumors, T1-T3 N0M0 lesions, were about 4.2 to 10 cm across.

The CDR3 is 14 amino acids. Germline V lookup: CDR1 SQVTM, CDR2 ANQGSEA. Trimming took 3 bases from V and 5 from J, leaving 15 bases between them. Study findings and constraints: Tumor specimens were characterized by a significantly higher top-250-clone fraction than blood (p = 0.039). Reduced overlap was seen in tumor-adjacent and tumor-blood pairs versus tumor region pairs.

The investigators made TCR beta cDNA from around 540 ng total RNA, using a constant-region primer. Amplification in three nested multiplex PCR rounds with slightly modified ARM-PCR gave rise to TCR beta libraries. Primers for the first two PCR rounds were TRBV1-TRBV30 forward primers and a C-beta reverse primer (about 10 cycles per round). MiXCR, applied by TCRdb to the multiplex PCR reads, yields one record per CDR3 protein. This sample yields 55,000 or so distinct CDR3 sequences, of which 55% to 75% are seen a single time; around 50% belongs to the top ten. In regard to this clonotype: Its antigen is still unknown.

The source material, roughly 18-32 mg of unsorted bulk tissue, was used to co-extract RNA and DNA. All of the tumor samples contained over 80% viable tumor cells. This receptor was identified in a middle-aged man with primary liver carcinoma and hepatitis B virus infection. The specimen sequenced was liver tumor tissue from sampling region 2. The subset denotes: tumor region T2, inferior pole. This chain uses TRBV29-1 with TRBJ2-3; the D gene is possibly TRBD1 (7 bases). CDR3 amino acids: CSVEGGQQRDTQYF. The CDR3 DNA reads as TGCAGCGTTGAGGGGGGACAGCAACGAGATACGCAGTATTTT.